These 30 T cell receptor beta chains were sequenced from one sample in a study of blood T cell repertoires in COVID-19. Profiled with immunoSEQ multiplex PCR; TCRdb holds only in-frame clones, not every one. Of tens of thousands of clones listed, 70% to 85% are singletons. Sequenced: peripheral blood. These receptors were collected from a human donor in a cohort sampled during active COVID-19.

The V call is TRBV7-3, the J call TRBJ2-5; 12 nucleotides agree with TRBD2. The CDR3 contains 17 residues. Trimming removed 1 base from V and 5 bases from J; junction bases left unmatched: 8. Per the germline V gene, CDR1 is SGHTA and CDR2 is FQGTGA. The CDR3 loop reads CASSLRASGRASETQYF. CDR3 coding DNA: TGTGCCAGCAGCTTAAGGGCTAGCGGGAGGGCCTCGGAGACCCAGTACTTC. The whole variable domain, filled in from reference TRBV7-3 and TRBJ2-5, reads GAGVSQTPSNKVTEKGKYVELRCDPISGHTALYWYRQSLGQGPEFLIYFQGTGAADDSGLPNDRFFAVRPEGSVSTLKIQRTERGDSAVYLCASSLRASGRASETQYFGPGTRLLVL.

The V gene is TRBV7-8, the J gene TRBJ2-5; 10 bases are shared with TRBD1. Trimming cost V 5 bases and J 2 bases; bases outside gene matches: 8. Germline V gene data show CDR1 as SGHVS and CDR2 as FQNEAQ. The CDR3 is made up of 16 amino acids. The CDR3 DNA reads TGTGCCAGCAGCCGAGGACAGGGGGGACAGCAAGAGACCCAGTACTTC. Amino acid sequence: CASSRGQGGQQETQYF.

This rearrangement joins TRBV29-1 to TRBJ2-3; 11 positions agree with TRBD2. From germline, CDR1 is SQVTM and CDR2 ANQGSEA. The length of the CDR3 is 14 residues. V lost 4 bases, J lost 5 bases, and 5 bases stayed unmatched. The CDR3, as DNA: TGCAGCGTTGGACTAGCGGGAAGGTTAGATACGCAGTATTTT. Amino acid sequence: CSVGLAGRLDTQYF.

The chain couples TRBV3-1 (or the pseudogene TRBV3-2) to TRBJ1-3; D remains unclear. The CDR3 spans 18 residues. CDR1 LGHDT and CDR2 YNNKEL come from the germline V gene (reference sequence). Deletions cut 2 bases from V and 0 bases from J, with 17 bases between. The CDR3 nucleotides read TGTGCCAGCAGCCAATTAACCTCGACACCGAGCTCTGGAAACACCATATATTTT. Amino acid sequence: CASSQLTSTPSSGNTIYF.

This chain joins TRBV10-3 and TRBJ2-7, with 10 bases matching TRBD2. This CDR3 is built from 16 residues. V gave up 0 bases and J gave up 6 bases; unmatched junction bases: 8. Germline V gene data show CDR1 as ENHRY and CDR2 as SYGVKD. The CDR3 DNA reads TGTGCCATCAGTGAGTCGTCTAGCGGGAGTTTTATCGAGCAGTACTTC. The encoded protein is CAISESSSGSFIEQYF.

CDR3 sequence: CASSPNRGSHNEQFF. DNA for the CDR3: TGTGCCAGCAGTCCCAACAGGGGTTCCCACAATGAGCAGTTCTTC. The chain recombines TRBV6-2 or TRBV6-3 with TRBJ2-1; TRBD1 aligns across 7 bases. Germline CDR1 reads MNHEY; CDR2 reads SVGEGT. The CDR3 loop spans 15 amino acids. V was clipped by 5 bases and J by 5 bases; unmatched bases: 9.

This clone was picked up a small number of times. The rearrangement uses TRBV5-4 and TRBJ2-7; 11 nucleotides align to TRBD2. The CDR3 has 14 amino acids. The junction had 6 bases not matched to a gene; V was cut back by 4 bases and J by 6 bases. CDR1 and CDR2 from the germline V gene are SGHNT and YYREEE (reference sequence). DNA of the CDR3: TGTGCCAGCAGCCCGGGACTAGCGGTCTCCGAGCAGTACTTC. Protein: CASSPGLAVSEQYF.

This chain connects TRBV3-1 (or the pseudogene TRBV3-2) to TRBJ1-1; D uncertain. Trimming shortened V by 3 bases and J by 3 bases, and 11 bases separated the two germline ends. Germline assignment: CDR1 LGHDT and CDR2 YNNKEL (reference sequence). The CDR3 sequence is 14 residues long. The CDR3 reads CASSQNSGYTEAFF. The CDR3 nucleotides are TGTGCCAGCAGCCAGAACAGTGGGTACACTGAAGCTTTCTTT.

This chain uses TRBV27 with TRBJ1-2; 7 bases match TRBD1. Germline trimming cut 1 base from V and 7 bases from J; bases unmatched to any gene: 9. The CDR3 covers 15 residues. Germline CDR1 MNHEY, CDR2 SMNVEV (reference sequence). The CDR3 sequence: CASSLYRGGVLGYTF. CDR3 nucleotides: TGTGCCAGCAGTTTATACCGAGGGGGCGTCCTTGGCTACACCTTC.

The sample holds one count of this clone. The chain combines TRBV6-2 or TRBV6-3 with TRBJ2-5, with TRBD1 matching 8 bases. V was clipped by 6 bases and J by 2 bases; unmatched bases: 11. Looked up from germline, CDR1 is MNHEY and CDR2 is SVGEGT. CDR3 length: 16 residues. The DNA of the CDR3 is TGTGCCAGCAGCTCTAACCTGAGACAGGGGCAAGAGACCCAGTACTTC. As protein: CASSSNLRQGQETQYF.

J is TRBJ1-5 and V is TRBV6-2 or TRBV6-3, with D perhaps TRBD1 (5 bases). Per the germline V gene, CDR1 is MNHEY and CDR2 is SVGEGT. The CDR3 runs 15 residues. The germline V and J ends were trimmed by 2 bases and 5 bases, with 13 bases remaining between them. CDR3 region: CASSYEGAGYQPQHF. CDR3 nucleotide sequence: TGTGCCAGCAGTTACGAAGGGGCAGGTTATCAGCCCCAGCATTTT.

V is TRBV13 and J is TRBJ2-3, with 8 nucleotides matching TRBD1. V lost 6 bases to trimming and J lost 3 bases; unmatched junction nucleotides: 8. The CDR3 totals 15 residues. Germline CDR1 is PRHDT and CDR2 is FYEKMQ (reference sequence). CDR3 nucleotide sequence: TGTGCCAGCAGAGAGGCAGGGGGCGGGACAGATACGCAGTATTTT. Translated: CASREAGGGTDTQYF. The full variable domain, its missing parts supplied by reference TRBV13 and TRBJ2-3, is AAGVIQSPRHLIKEKRETATLKCYPIPRHDTVYWYQQGPGQDPQFLISFYEKMQSDKGSIPDRFSAQQFSDYHSELNMSSLELGDSALYFCASREAGGGTDTQYFGPGTRLTVL.

The chain links TRBV11-1 to TRBJ2-2; the match to TRBD1 covers 9 bases. The germline gives CDR1 SGHAT, CDR2 FQDESV (reference sequence). This CDR3 region has 15 residues. The J segment lost 6 bases and the V segment lost 4 bases, leaving 6 bases of the junction unmatched. As DNA, the CDR3 is TGTGCCAGCAGCTACCGGGACAGGGTGTCCGGGGAGCTGTTTTTT. It encodes CASSYRDRVSGELFF.

By frequency in the sample, this clone is medium-sized (0.01 to 0.1%). The CDR3, as DNA: TGTGCCAGCAGGAGAGGACTAGCGGGTGACAATGAGCAGTTCTTC. Translation gives CASRRGLAGDNEQFF. This chain joins TRBV7-9 and TRBJ2-1, with 11 bases matching TRBD2. Trimming at V came to 6 bases and at J to 5 bases, leaving 6 bases not matched to a gene. This CDR3 comprises 15 residues. The germline CDR1 and CDR2 sequences are SEHNR and FQNEAQ (reference sequence).

J is TRBJ2-7 and V is TRBV19; TRBD2 agrees at 7 bases. The CDR3 consists of 13 residues. The ends lost 5 bases at V and 3 bases at J; junction bases unmatched: 4. Germline CDR1 is LNHDA and CDR2 is SQIVND (reference sequence). The CDR3 sequence: CASSLGLVYEQYF. The CDR3, as DNA: TGTGCCAGTAGTCTTGGACTAGTCTACGAGCAGTACTTC.

The V and J genes are TRBV10-3 and TRBJ2-1; 8 bases line up with TRBD1. Germline V gives CDR1 ENHRY, CDR2 SYGVKD. This CDR3 comprises 15 residues. V lost 4 bases, J lost 5 bases, and 7 bases stayed unmatched. CDR3 nucleotides: TGTGCCATCAGTGGTGACAGGGGATTTAACAATGAGCAGTTCTTC. Translated: CAISGDRGFNNEQFF.

The chain carries TRBV30 and TRBJ2-6; possibly TRBD1 for D (5 bases). Germline V lookup: CDR1 GTSNPN, CDR2 SVGIG (reference sequence). The CDR3 consists of 13 residues. V lost 6 bases, J lost 1 base, and 7 bases lay in between. CDR3 amino acids: CACDRSGANVLTF. The CDR3 DNA reads TGTGCCTGTGACAGATCTGGGGCCAACGTCCTGACTTTC.

This chain joins TRBV28 and TRBJ1-2; 8 nucleotides agree with TRBD1. J lost 8 bases, V lost 5 bases, and 7 bases had no gene match. The V gene's germline CDR1 is MDHEN and CDR2 SYDVKM. The CDR3 has 13 amino acids. The chain's CDR3 is CASSSQGAEGYTF. The DNA for the CDR3 is TGTGCCAGCAGTAGTCAGGGGGCAGAGGGCTACACCTTC.

The V and J genes are TRBV6-5 and TRBJ2-7; 7 bases are a match to TRBD1. This CDR3 has 14 residues. Germline loops: CDR1 MNHEY, CDR2 SVGAGI. The V segment lost 4 bases and the J segment 2 bases; nucleotides outside the gene matches: 5. The CDR3 is CASSFSGTAYEQYF. The CDR3 coding sequence is TGTGCCAGCAGTTTCTCCGGGACAGCCTACGAGCAGTACTTC.

The V call is TRBV5-4, the J call TRBJ2-1, with 13 nucleotides matching TRBD2. The CDR3 covers 17 residues. CDR1 SGHNT and CDR2 YYREEE come from the germline V gene (reference sequence). With 3 bases clipped from V and 6 bases from J, the junction kept 9 bases outside the gene matches. The DNA for the CDR3 is TGTGCCAGCAGCTCCGCTAAACTAGCGGGAGGGTCCAATGAGCAGTTCTTC. It codes for CASSSAKLAGGSNEQFF.

This clone has more than one count but fewer than ten. The rearrangement joins TRBV4-1 to TRBJ1-5; possibly TRBD1 for D (6 bases). This CDR3 is built from 14 residues. The ends were cut back, 1 base at V and 5 bases at J, with 9 bases in the middle. Germline CDR1 reads MGHRA; CDR2 reads YSYEKL. The CDR3 bases are TGCGCCAGCAGCCAAGCCGCAGGGGATCAGCCCCAGCATTTT. Its protein is CASSQAAGDQPQHF.

There are a few counts of this clone. V gene TRBV28 combines with J gene TRBJ1-5, with D tentatively TRBD1 (5 bases). Germline lookup yields CDR1 MDHEN and CDR2 SYDVKM. The V end was cut by 3 bases, the J end by 7 bases, with 10 bases between. This CDR3 has 13 residues. The CDR3 protein is CASSFGDRQPQHF. CDR3 DNA: TGTGCCAGCAGTTTCGGAGACAGACAGCCCCAGCATTTT.

CDR3 sequence: CASSSGRVPLHF. The CDR3 DNA follows: TGTGCCAGCAGCTCCGGGAGGGTACCCCTCCACTTT. The chain joins TRBV5-6 to TRBJ1-6; D unclear. Looked up from germline, CDR1 is SGHDT and CDR2 is YYEEEE. The CDR3 totals 12 residues. V lost 3 bases and J lost 12, with 10 bases in between.

The chain combines TRBV6-5 with TRBJ1-3, with D possibly TRBD1 on 5 matching bases. The germline V gene encodes CDR1 MNHEY and CDR2 SVGAGI. This CDR3 spans 15 amino acids. V was shortened by 6 bases and J by 0 bases, with 12 bases between the two germline ends. This CDR3 reads CASSAQEFSGNTIYF. CDR3 sequence (DNA): TGTGCCAGCAGCGCACAGGAATTCTCTGGAAACACCATATATTTT.

V is TRBV27 and J is TRBJ2-7; 10 positions match TRBD1. The CDR3 is 21 amino acids. The germline V gene has CDR1 MNHEY and CDR2 SMNVEV (reference sequence). Germline trimming cut 3 bases from V and 0 bases from J; bases unmatched to any gene: 20. CDR3 protein: CASSLGNRPPRQGAPSYEQYF. The CDR3 DNA is TGTGCCAGCAGTTTGGGAAACCGCCCCCCTCGACAGGGGGCTCCCTCCTACGAGCAGTACTTC.

The V and J genes are TRBV5-6 and TRBJ1-6; the D gene is possibly TRBD1 (5 bases). The V gene lost 4 bases and the J gene lost 10 bases, with 12 bases spanning the gap. The germline V gene has CDR1 SGHDT and CDR2 YYEEEE. The CDR3 runs 13 residues. CDR3 sequence: CASSPSWGSPLHF. The CDR3 DNA is TGTGCCAGCAGCCCGAGCTGGGGCTCACCCCTCCACTTT.

V usage is TRBV6-2 or TRBV6-3 and J usage is TRBJ2-1; 16 bases line up with TRBD2. This CDR3 spans 19 amino acids. J was trimmed by 5 bases and V by 0 bases; bases with no gene match: 7. Germline V CDR1 and CDR2: MNHEY, SVGEGT. CDR3 sequence: CASSYSRGLAGGPNNEQFF. The CDR3 DNA is TGTGCCAGCAGTTACTCGAGGGGACTAGCGGGAGGGCCCAACAATGAGCAGTTCTTC.

V is TRBV4-3 and J is TRBJ1-2, with D maybe TRBD1 (6 bases). CDR3 length: 14 amino acids. Looked up from germline, CDR1 is LGHNA and CDR2 is YSLEER. V lost 1 base and J 5 bases, leaving 11 bases between the germline ends. The CDR3 spells CASSQGEGGYGYTF. CDR3 DNA sequence: TGCGCCAGCAGCCAAGGGGAGGGGGGATATGGCTACACCTTC.

V gene TRBV19 combines with J gene TRBJ1-2, with TRBD1 identical over 8 bases. CDR1 LNHDA and CDR2 SQIVND come from the germline V gene (reference sequence). The CDR3 is 15 amino acids. Germline trimming cut 7 bases from V and 4 bases from J; bases unmatched to any gene: 11. CDR3 nucleotide sequence: TGTGCCAGTACCCCAGGGGGCGGGCGTTTCTATGGCTACACCTTC. It codes for CASTPGGGRFYGYTF.

This chain uses TRBV30 with TRBJ1-1, with TRBD1 as a possible D gene (6 bases). Germline CDR1 reads GTSNPN; CDR2 reads SVGIG (reference sequence). Trimming took 1 base from V and 11 from J, leaving 17 bases between them. The length of the CDR3 is 13 residues. CDR3 protein: CAWSGGGGRGAFF. CDR3 sequence (DNA): TGTGCCTGGAGTGGGGGCGGGGGGCGCGGGGCTTTCTTT.